The T cell receptor (beta chain) under discussion was sequenced for a study of blood T cell repertoires in COVID-19. Study context: Sources were T cells, B-cell-depleted T cells, or PBMCs; the material itself was cDNA or gDNA.

V lost 11 bases to trimming and J lost 1 base, with 14 bases between them. Germline V CDR1 and CDR2: MNHEY, SVGAGI. CDR3 length: 13 residues. In the source study's methods: Amplified reference gene primers provided the basis for estimating nucleated cell counts. Profiling relied on immunoSEQ multiplex PCR, and the TCRdb table lists in-frame clones only, not all of them. D and trimming come from the DNA, and the V and J calls and clone size come from that table. The repertoire holds 100,000 to 150,000 clones, with 81% as singletons. The rearrangement uses TRBV6-5 and TRBJ1-1; a possible D gene is TRBD1 (6 bases). Sequencing was performed on peripheral blood. This sequence originates from a woman aged 55-70 years with active or convalescent COVID-19. The CDR3 DNA is TGTGCCGGATCACAGGGAGAGAACACTGAAGCTTTCTTT. Translating gives CAGSQGENTEAFF.